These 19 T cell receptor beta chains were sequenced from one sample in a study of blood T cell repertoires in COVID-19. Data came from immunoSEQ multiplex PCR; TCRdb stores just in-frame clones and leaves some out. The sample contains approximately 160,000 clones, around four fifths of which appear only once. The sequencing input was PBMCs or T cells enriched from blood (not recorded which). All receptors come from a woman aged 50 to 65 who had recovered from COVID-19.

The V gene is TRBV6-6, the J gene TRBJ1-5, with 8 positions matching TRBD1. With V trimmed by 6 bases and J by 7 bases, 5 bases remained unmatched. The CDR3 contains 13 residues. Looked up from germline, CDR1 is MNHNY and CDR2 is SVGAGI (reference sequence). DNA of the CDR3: TGTGCCAGCAGGGGACAGGTTGACCAGCCCCAGCATTTT. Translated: CASRGQVDQPQHF.

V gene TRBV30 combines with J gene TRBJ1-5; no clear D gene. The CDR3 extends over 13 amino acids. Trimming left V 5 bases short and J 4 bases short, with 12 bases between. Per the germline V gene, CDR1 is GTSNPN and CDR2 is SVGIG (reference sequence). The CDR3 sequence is CAWGLGRNQPQHF. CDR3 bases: TGTGCCTGGGGGCTGGGGAGAAATCAGCCCCAGCATTTT.

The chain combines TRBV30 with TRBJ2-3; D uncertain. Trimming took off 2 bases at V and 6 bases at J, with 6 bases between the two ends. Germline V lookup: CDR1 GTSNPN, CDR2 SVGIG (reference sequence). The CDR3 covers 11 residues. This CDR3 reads CAWSLQDTQYF. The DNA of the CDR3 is TGTGCCTGGAGTCTACAGGATACGCAGTATTTT.

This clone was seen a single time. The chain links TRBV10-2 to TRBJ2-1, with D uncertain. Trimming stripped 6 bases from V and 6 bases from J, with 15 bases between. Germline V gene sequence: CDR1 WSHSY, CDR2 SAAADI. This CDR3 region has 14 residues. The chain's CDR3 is CASSNPGLSNEQFF. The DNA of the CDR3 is TGCGCCAGCAGCAACCCCGGTCTAAGCAATGAGCAGTTCTTC.

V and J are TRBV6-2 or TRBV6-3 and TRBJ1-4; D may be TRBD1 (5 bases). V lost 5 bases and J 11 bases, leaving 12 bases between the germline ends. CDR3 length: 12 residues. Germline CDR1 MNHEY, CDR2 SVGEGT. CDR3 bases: TGTGCCAGCAGTAATTCAGGGTGGAAACTGTTTTTT. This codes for CASSNSGWKLFF.

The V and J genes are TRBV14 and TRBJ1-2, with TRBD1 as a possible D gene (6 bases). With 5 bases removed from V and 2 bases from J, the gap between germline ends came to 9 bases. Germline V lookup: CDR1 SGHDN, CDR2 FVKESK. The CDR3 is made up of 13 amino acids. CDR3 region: CASSSDRNYGYTF. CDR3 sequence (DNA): TGTGCCAGCAGCTCGGACAGAAACTATGGCTACACCTTC. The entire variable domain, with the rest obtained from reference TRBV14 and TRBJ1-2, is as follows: EAGVTQFPSHSVIEKGQTVTLRCDPISGHDNLYWYRRVMGKEIKFLLHFVKESKQDESGMPNNRFLAERTGGTYSTLKVQPAELEDSGVYFCASSSDRNYGYTFGSGTRLTVV.

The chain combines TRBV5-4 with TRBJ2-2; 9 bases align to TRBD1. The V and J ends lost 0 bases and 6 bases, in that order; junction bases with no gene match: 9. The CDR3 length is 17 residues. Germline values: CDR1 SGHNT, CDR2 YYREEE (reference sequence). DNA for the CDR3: TGTGCCAGCAGCTTGGCCCACGGGACAGGGAAGGCCGGGGAGCTGTTTTTT. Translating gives CASSLAHGTGKAGELFF.

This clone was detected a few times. CDR3 sequence: CASRSSRVEKLFF. Written as DNA, the CDR3 is TGCGCCAGCAGGTCCTCACGGGTAGAAAAACTGTTTTTT. V is TRBV10-2 and J is TRBJ1-4; D gene unclear. Trimming cost V 6 bases and J 8 bases, with 13 bases left between them. The CDR3 has 13 residues. The germline gives CDR1 WSHSY, CDR2 SAAADI.

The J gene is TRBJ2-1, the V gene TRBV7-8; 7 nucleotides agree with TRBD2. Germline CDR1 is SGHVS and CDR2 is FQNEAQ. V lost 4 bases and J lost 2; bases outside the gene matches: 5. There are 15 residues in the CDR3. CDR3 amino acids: CASSSWEGTYNEQFF. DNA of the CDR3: TGTGCCAGCAGCTCATGGGAGGGCACCTACAATGAGCAGTTCTTC. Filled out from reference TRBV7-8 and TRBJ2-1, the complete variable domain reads GAGVSQSPRYKVAKRGQDVALRCDPISGHVSLFWYQQALGQGPEFLTYFQNEAQLDKSGLPSDRFFAERPEGSVSTLKIQRTQQEDSAVYLCASSSWEGTYNEQFFGPGTRLTVL.

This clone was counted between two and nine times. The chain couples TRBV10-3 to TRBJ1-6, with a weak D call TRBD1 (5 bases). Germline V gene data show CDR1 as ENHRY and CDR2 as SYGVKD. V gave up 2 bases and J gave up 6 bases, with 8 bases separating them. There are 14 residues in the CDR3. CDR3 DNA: TGTGCCATCAGTGAGGTGCAGGGTAATTCACCCCTCCACTTT. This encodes CAISEVQGNSPLHF.

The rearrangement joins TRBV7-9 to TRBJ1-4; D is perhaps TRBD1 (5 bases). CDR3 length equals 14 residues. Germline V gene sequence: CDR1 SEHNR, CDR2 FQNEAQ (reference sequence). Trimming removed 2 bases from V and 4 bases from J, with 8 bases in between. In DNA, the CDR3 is TGTGCCAGCAGCTTATCAGGGAATAATGAAAAACTGTTTTTT. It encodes CASSLSGNNEKLFF.

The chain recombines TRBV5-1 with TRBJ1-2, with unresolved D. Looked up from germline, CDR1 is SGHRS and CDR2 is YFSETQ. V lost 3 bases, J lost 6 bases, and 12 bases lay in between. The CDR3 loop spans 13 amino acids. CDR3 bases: TGCGCCAGCAGCTCACCCTCCAGCGATGGCTACACCTTC. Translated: CASSSPSSDGYTF.

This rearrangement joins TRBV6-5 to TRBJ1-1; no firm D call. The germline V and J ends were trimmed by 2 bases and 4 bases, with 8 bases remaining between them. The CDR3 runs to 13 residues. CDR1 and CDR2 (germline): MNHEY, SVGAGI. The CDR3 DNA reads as TGTGCCAGCAGTTACCTGTCGGGCACTGAAGCTTTCTTT. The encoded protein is CASSYLSGTEAFF.

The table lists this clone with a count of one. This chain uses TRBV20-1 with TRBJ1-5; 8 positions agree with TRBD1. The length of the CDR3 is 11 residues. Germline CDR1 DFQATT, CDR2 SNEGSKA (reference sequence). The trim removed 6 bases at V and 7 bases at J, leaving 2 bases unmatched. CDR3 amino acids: CSARQGQPQHF. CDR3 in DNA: TGCAGTGCACGACAGGGGCAGCCCCAGCATTTT.

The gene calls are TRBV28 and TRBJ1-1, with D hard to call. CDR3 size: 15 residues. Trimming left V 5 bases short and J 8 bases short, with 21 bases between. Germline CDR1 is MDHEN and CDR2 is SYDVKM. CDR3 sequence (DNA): TGTGCCAGCAGTCCCTCCGAATATGACACGCCCGAAGCTTTCTTT. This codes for CASSPSEYDTPEAFF.

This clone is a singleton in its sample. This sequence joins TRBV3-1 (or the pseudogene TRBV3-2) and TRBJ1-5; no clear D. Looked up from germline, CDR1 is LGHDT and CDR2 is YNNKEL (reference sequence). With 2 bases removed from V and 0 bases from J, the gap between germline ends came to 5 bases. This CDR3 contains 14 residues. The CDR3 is CASSQTDSNQPQHF. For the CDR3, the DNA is TGTGCCAGCAGCCAAACAGATAGCAATCAGCCCCAGCATTTT.

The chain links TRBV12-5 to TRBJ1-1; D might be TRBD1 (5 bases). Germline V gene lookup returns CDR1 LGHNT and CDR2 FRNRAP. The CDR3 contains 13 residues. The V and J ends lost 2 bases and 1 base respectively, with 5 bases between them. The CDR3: CASGLQGNTEAFF. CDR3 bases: TGTGCTAGTGGTTTGCAGGGGAACACTGAAGCTTTCTTT.

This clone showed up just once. The CDR3 protein is CASSFGRGKGYTF. CDR3 nucleotides: TGTGCCAGCAGTTTTGGTCGGGGGAAAGGCTACACCTTC. The V call is TRBV28, the J call TRBJ1-2; weak D call: TRBD1 (5 bases). CDR1 and CDR2 (germline): MDHEN, SYDVKM. V lost 3 bases and J 8 bases, leaving 13 bases between the germline ends. The CDR3 covers 13 residues.

As DNA, the CDR3 is TGTGCCATCAGTGAGTCTCTACAGGGAACGTTCTATGGCTACACCTTC. Translating gives CAISESLQGTFYGYTF. The rearrangement joins TRBV10-3 to TRBJ1-2; tentatively, D is TRBD1 (6 bases). The V end lost 0 bases, the J end lost 4 bases, and 15 bases lay between the germline ends. Per the germline V gene, CDR1 is ENHRY and CDR2 is SYGVKD. The CDR3 covers 16 residues.